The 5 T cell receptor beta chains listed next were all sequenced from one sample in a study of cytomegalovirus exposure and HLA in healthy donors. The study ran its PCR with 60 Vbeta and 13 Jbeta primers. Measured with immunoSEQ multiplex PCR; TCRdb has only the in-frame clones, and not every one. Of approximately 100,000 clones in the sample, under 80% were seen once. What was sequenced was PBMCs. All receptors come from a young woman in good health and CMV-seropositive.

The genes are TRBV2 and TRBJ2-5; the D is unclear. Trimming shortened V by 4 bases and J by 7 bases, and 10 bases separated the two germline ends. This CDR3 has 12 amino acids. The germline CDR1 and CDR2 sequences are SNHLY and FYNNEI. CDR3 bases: TGTGCCAGCAGTGGTGCATCAGGGACCCAGTACTTC. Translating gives CASSGASGTQYF.

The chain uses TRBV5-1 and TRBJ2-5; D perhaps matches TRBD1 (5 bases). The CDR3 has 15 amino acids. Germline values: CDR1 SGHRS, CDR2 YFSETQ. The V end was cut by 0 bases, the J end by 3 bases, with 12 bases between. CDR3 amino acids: CASSLGGDLEETQYF. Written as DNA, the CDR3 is TGCGCCAGCAGCTTGGGGGGCGATTTGGAAGAGACCCAGTACTTC.

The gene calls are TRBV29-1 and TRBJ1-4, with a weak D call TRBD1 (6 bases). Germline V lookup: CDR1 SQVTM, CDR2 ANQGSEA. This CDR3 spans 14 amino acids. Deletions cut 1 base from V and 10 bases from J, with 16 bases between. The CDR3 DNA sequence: TGCAGCGTTGAAGTCGCGAGGGGAGGGGGAAAACTGTTTTTT. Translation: CSVEVARGGGKLFF.

CDR3: CASKGAGGPSSYNEQFF. The CDR3 nucleotides are TGTGCCAGTAAAGGGGCGGGAGGGCCAAGCTCCTACAATGAGCAGTTCTTC. The chain joins TRBV19 to TRBJ2-1; TRBD2 agrees at 9 bases. Looked up from germline, CDR1 is LNHDA and CDR2 is SQIVND (reference sequence). V lost 7 bases, J lost 0 bases, and 10 bases stayed unmatched. This CDR3 spans 17 amino acids.

This chain's CDR3 is CASSFFGPSGGGIQYF. CDR3 bases: TGTGCCAGCAGTTTCTTCGGGCCCAGCGGGGGAGGCATTCAGTACTTC. The J gene is TRBJ2-4, the V gene TRBV27; the match to TRBD2 covers 8 bases. The CDR3 runs to 16 residues. Germline V gives CDR1 MNHEY, CDR2 SMNVEV (reference sequence). Losses at the gene ends were 3 bases for V and 9 bases for J; bases not matched to a gene: 13.